This T cell receptor (beta chain) appears in the sequencing data of a study of early T cells in non-severe SARS-CoV-2 infection. CDR3 size: 19 residues. Germline CDR1 is MNHEY and CDR2 is SVGAGI. After removal of 0 bases from V and 0 bases from J, the junction contained 5 bases not matched to a gene. TCRdb ran MiXCR on the 5' RACE reads and lists one entry per CDR3 protein. The profile shows around 25,000 distinct CDR3 sequences, around 3% of them singletons. This clonotype was picked up many times. This clonotype was obtained from an adult who was a healthcare worker with PCR-confirmed SARS-CoV-2 infection or an uninfected control (not recorded which). V usage is TRBV6-5 and J usage is TRBJ2-2; 12 bases fit TRBD2. The specimen sequenced was whole blood. As DNA, the CDR3 is TGTGCCAGCAGTTACTCGATGACTAGCGGGGGTACGAACACCGGGGAGCTGTTTTTT. Residues: CASSYSMTSGGTNTGELFF.